This section outlines one T cell receptor (beta chain) sequence together with its context. The PCR contained 60 Vbeta and 13 Jbeta primers. Sequenced by immunoSEQ multiplex PCR; TCRdb stores in-frame clones only, minus some. The sample includes 150,000 to 200,000 clones, more than 80% of them seen just once. The data belong to a study of cytomegalovirus exposure and HLA in healthy donors. The V and J ends lost 1 base and 1 base respectively, with 11 bases between them. The CDR3 length is 15 residues. Germline V gene sequence: CDR1 SGHRS, CDR2 YFSETQ. The rearrangement uses TRBV5-1 and TRBJ1-2; D gene ambiguous. This sequence was found in a woman aged 18-29 years in good health and CMV-seropositive. The sample was PBMCs. The CDR3 DNA follows: TGCGCCAGCAGCTTGCAGTGGCCGGGTAACTATGGCTACACCTTC. This sequence encodes CASSLQWPGNYGYTF.